Listed below are T cell receptor beta chains from one sample, sequenced in a study of Ad26.COV2.S vaccination and SARS-CoV-2 variants. Here immunoSEQ multiplex PCR was the method, and the copy in TCRdb shows in-frame clones only, minus some. This table holds over 250,000 clones, approximately 89% found once. The specimen was peripheral blood, collected in a trial of Ad26.COV2.S vaccine versus placebo. The receptors come from a person aged 18-60 years who received the Ad26.COV2.S COVID-19 vaccine or a placebo. Each CDR3 is given with its conserved first and last residue. The D gene is left open where the match is weak. Rows give clone size only sometimes, using once, few, many, or a class for an expanded clone.

V gene,clone size,D gene,J gene,CDR3 DNA,CDR3 protein
TRBV3-1/TRBV3-2,-,-,TRBJ2-1,TGTGCCAGCAGCCAAGATCTGATGGGGAGCGGTGAGCAGTTCTTC,CASSQDLMGSGEQFF
TRBV11-2,-,-,TRBJ2-7,TGTGCCAGCAGCTTACAACTCCGCACCTACGAGCAGTACTTC,CASSLQLRTYEQYF
TRBV11-3,-,-,TRBJ1-1,TGTGCCAGCAGCACCAGGGTGAACACTGAAGCTTTCTTT,CASSTRVNTEAFF
TRBV7-2,-,-,TRBJ1-1,TGTGCCAGCAGCTTATTACCACAAGTGAACACTGAAGCTTTCTTT,CASSLLPQVNTEAFF
TRBV30,-,-,TRBJ1-3,TGTGCCTGGGTCGGAACAGGGTATGGAAACACCATATATTTT,CAWVGTGYGNTIYF
TRBV4-1,-,-,TRBJ1-4,TGCGCCAGCAGCCAACCCAACCCAAGAACTGGTCAGGGGAGGGATGAAAAACTGTTTTTT,CASSQPNPRTGQGRDEKLFF
TRBV11-3,-,TRBD2,TRBJ2-5,TGTGCCAGCAGCCTGGGACTAGCGGGATATCGGGAGACCCAGTACTTC,CASSLGLAGYRETQYF
TRBV7-2,-,TRBD1,TRBJ2-4,TGTGCCAGCAGCCGTTTACCGGGACAGGAAAACATTCAGTACTTC,CASSRLPGQENIQYF
TRBV19,-,-,TRBJ1-2,TGTGCCAGTAACGCATTCAACTATGGCTACACCTTC,CASNAFNYGYTF
TRBV27,-,-,TRBJ1-4,TGTGCCAGCAGTTCCACAGGGCTGGGTGAAAAACTGTTTTTT,CASSSTGLGEKLFF
TRBV30,-,TRBD1,TRBJ1-2,TGTGCCTGGAATTTCCCGACAGGGGTTTATGGCTACACCTTC,CAWNFPTGVYGYTF
TRBV5-5,-,TRBD1,TRBJ2-5,TGTGCCAGCAGCACCACGGGACAGGCCTTGGAGACCCAGTACTTC,CASSTTGQALETQYF
TRBV6-6,few,TRBD1,TRBJ1-2,TGTGCCAGCAGATCGGACAGGGGAGGGTATGGCTACACCTTC,CASRSDRGGYGYTF
TRBV7-2,-,TRBD1,TRBJ1-2,TGTGCCAGCAGACCGACAGGGGGCGTTCGTGGCTACACCTTC,CASRPTGGVRGYTF
TRBV4-2,-,TRBD1,TRBJ1-2,TGTGCCAGCAGCCAAGGCCAACAGGACAGGGACAACTATGGCTACACCTTC,CASSQGQQDRDNYGYTF
TRBV3-1/TRBV3-2,once,-,TRBJ2-7,TGTGCCAGCAGCCAGGCGGCTACCTACGAGCAGTACTTC,CASSQAATYEQYF
TRBV5-5,-,-,TRBJ1-4,TGTGCCAGCAACATGAGATTGGGCGATGAAAAACTGTTTTTT,CASNMRLGDEKLFF
TRBV4-2,few,TRBD1,TRBJ1-2,TGTGCCAGCAGCCAAGATTCGGCAGGGGGGATCTATGGCTACACCTTC,CASSQDSAGGIYGYTF
TRBV27,-,TRBD1,TRBJ1-2,TGTGCCAGCAGTATTGGGACAGGGAACTATGGCTACACCTTC,CASSIGTGNYGYTF
TRBV18,-,TRBD2,TRBJ2-5,TGTGCCAGCTCACAGTCGGCCCAAACTAGCGGGAAAAGACTTCAAGAGACCCAGTACTTC,CASSQSAQTSGKRLQETQYF
TRBV5-1,-,TRBD1,TRBJ1-1,TGCGCCAGCAGCTTGGTGGGACAGTTCAACACTGAAGCTTTCTTT,CASSLVGQFNTEAFF
TRBV29-1,-,TRBD1,TRBJ1-1,TGCAGCGTTGAAGGGACAGGGGGCACTGAAGCTTTCTTT,CSVEGTGGTEAFF
TRBV14,-,-,TRBJ1-2,TGTGCCAGCAGCCCGTCAGAAAACTATGGCTACACCTTC,CASSPSENYGYTF
TRBV7-3,-,-,TRBJ1-2,TGTGCCAGCAGCACCCGACCAGGGGATGGCTACACCTTC,CASSTRPGDGYTF
TRBV5-5,-,-,TRBJ1-1,TGTGCCAGCAGCTTGAGGGGAAGTCTCACTGAAGCTTTCTTT,CASSLRGSLTEAFF
TRBV12-5,-,TRBD2,TRBJ2-3,TGTGCTAGTGGTTTGGGACTAGCGGCTAGCACAGATACGCAGTATTTT,CASGLGLAASTDTQYF
TRBV12-3/TRBV12-4,once,-,TRBJ2-3,TGTGCCAGCAGTGGATCCACGGATACGCAGTATTTT,CASSGSTDTQYF
TRBV7-2,-,-,TRBJ2-7,TGTGCCAGCAGCTTAGAAAGCGTGTGGGGGACCTACGAGCAGTACTTC,CASSLESVWGTYEQYF
TRBV10-1,-,-,TRBJ1-4,TGCGCCAGCAGTGAAGGGGCGCGGGGTGAAAAACTGTTTTTT,CASSEGARGEKLFF
TRBV19,-,-,TRBJ2-1,TGTGCCAGCCGCCGGGACTCCCGGGGGAATGAGCAGTTCTTC,CASRRDSRGNEQFF
TRBV4-2,once,TRBD1,TRBJ2-7,TGTGCCAGCAGCCCAGCAGGGGGACAGTCTAGGGAGCAGTACTTC,CASSPAGGQSREQYF
TRBV2,-,-,TRBJ2-3,TGTGCCAGCAGTGACAGGGTGAGCACAGATACGCAGTATTTT,CASSDRVSTDTQYF
TRBV9,-,-,TRBJ1-6,TGTGCCAGCAGCGAGATCGGAAGCAGTTATAATTCACCCCTCCACTTT,CASSEIGSSYNSPLHF
TRBV29-1,once,-,TRBJ2-1,TGCAGCGTTGAAGATTGGGGGACTCCCAACAATGAGCAGTTCTTC,CSVEDWGTPNNEQFF
TRBV28,-,TRBD2,TRBJ2-5,TGTGCCAGCAGTTTACCGGGACTAGCGGGGCAAGAGACCCAGTACTTC,CASSLPGLAGQETQYF
TRBV5-4,-,TRBD1,TRBJ2-1,TGTGCCAGCAGCTCGGGACAGGGAGGTCGTCATGAGCAGTTCTTC,CASSSGQGGRHEQFF
TRBV28,-,-,TRBJ1-6,TGTGCCAGCAGTTTCACAGGGCTGCAGTCACCCCTCCACTTT,CASSFTGLQSPLHF
TRBV9,-,TRBD1,TRBJ2-1,TGTGCCAGCAGCGTAGGGGCAGGGGGCTATGGGGAGCAGTTCTTC,CASSVGAGGYGEQFF
TRBV7-6,-,TRBD2,TRBJ2-1,TGTGCCAGCAGTCCTAGCGGGGGGAGTTACAATGAGCAGTTCTTC,CASSPSGGSYNEQFF
TRBV3-1/TRBV3-2,-,TRBD1,TRBJ1-2,TGTGCCAGCAGCCCCCGACAGGGGATGAACGGCTACACCTTC,CASSPRQGMNGYTF
TRBV6-5,-,TRBD1,TRBJ1-1,TGTGCCAGCAGTTACACAAACAGGGGGAACACTGAAGCTTTCTTT,CASSYTNRGNTEAFF
TRBV2,-,-,TRBJ1-2,TGTGCCAGCAGTCTTGACTATGGCTACACCTTC,CASSLDYGYTF
TRBV7-2,few,-,TRBJ1-1,TGTGCCAGCAGCCCCCCGGGCACCATGAACACTGAAGCTTTCTTT,CASSPPGTMNTEAFF
TRBV28,-,-,TRBJ1-4,TGTGCCAGCAGTTTGTGGCCTAATGAAAAACTGTTTTTT,CASSLWPNEKLFF
TRBV11-2,-,-,TRBJ2-1,TGTGCCAGCAGCTTAGATTGGCCGGGATCGGACAATGAGCAGTTCTTC,CASSLDWPGSDNEQFF
TRBV19,-,TRBD1,TRBJ1-6,TGTGCCAGTACCCTCAGGGGGCTCTCCTATAATTCACCCCTCCACTTT,CASTLRGLSYNSPLHF
TRBV7-9,-,-,TRBJ2-7,TGTGCCAGCAGCTTAGTGCCCGGGTCCGAGCAGTACTTC,CASSLVPGSEQYF
TRBV6-4,-,-,TRBJ2-4,TGTGCCAGCAGTGACTCGACCGTGGGGGGCAGGAGGGACATTCAGTACTTC,CASSDSTVGGRRDIQYF
TRBV6-5,-,-,TRBJ1-1,TGTAACGCGGCTGGGGGCCGGAACACTGAAGCTTTCTTT,CNAAGGRNTEAFF
TRBV3-1/TRBV3-2,-,TRBD2,TRBJ2-7,TGTGCCAGCAGCCAAGATTCTAGCGGGAGGGAATACGAGCAGTACTTC,CASSQDSSGREYEQYF
TRBV7-3,few,-,TRBJ2-6,TGTGCCAGCAGCTTAGGTCCGGGGGCTGGGGCCAACGTCCTGACTTTC,CASSLGPGAGANVLTF
TRBV5-5,-,-,TRBJ2-6,TGTGCCAGCAGCTTAGGAGGATCTGGGGCCAACGTCCTGACTTTC,CASSLGGSGANVLTF
TRBV5-1,-,TRBD1,TRBJ1-4,TGCGCCAGCAGCAGTACCGGGACAGGGGGGGAAAAACTGTTTTTT,CASSSTGTGGEKLFF
TRBV18,-,TRBD1,TRBJ2-3,TGTGCCAGCTCACTCAATCAACCGGGACAGGGGGCAGATACGCAGTATTTT,CASSLNQPGQGADTQYF
TRBV5-4,few,-,TRBJ1-2,TGTGCCAGCAGCTCGGACACAGACTATGGCTACACCTTC,CASSSDTDYGYTF
TRBV10-3,-,-,TRBJ2-7,TGTGCCATCAGTGATGTATTAGGCCGAAGGTCCTACGAGCAGTACTTC,CAISDVLGRRSYEQYF
TRBV4-3,-,TRBD1,TRBJ1-2,TGCGCCAGCAGCCAAGAGACAGGGGGGGTCTATGGCTACACCTTC,CASSQETGGVYGYTF